The present T cell receptor beta chain was sequenced within a study of shared clonotypes between healthy human individuals (dated by TCRdb to about 2020). In the study overall: Two women and a few men aged 18 to 49 years were included in the cohort. For each donor, CD4 naive and CD4 memory were each run on three plates, CD8 naive on two plates, and CD8 memory on one plate. Blood TCR repertoires of a handful of healthy adults were deeply sequenced to estimate repertoire size and the extent of clonotype sharing between individuals. To increase sequencing depth and limit assay-specific biases, different laboratories used diverse techniques to prepare libraries and sequence TCR repertoires. Per donor, leukapheresis produced somewhere between about 0.9 and 9.5 billion PBMCs. Overall study outcomes, separate from this receptor: Pairwise subsampling indicated that sequencing depth was expected to affect the degree of clonotype sharing among donors. Sharing across several donors was observed for approximately 5% of naive CD4, less than 4% of naive CD8, about 2.3% of memory CD4, and roughly 0.43% of memory CD8 clonotypes. Even with the large sequencing depth, rarefaction of the sorted-subset datasets indicated that sequencing was incomplete. Sampling was limited to blood, and TCR repertoires in tissue likely differ from TCR repertoires in blood. Naive subsets generally had larger estimated clonotype richness than memory subsets. Because the study included a small number of donors, the genetic and exposure-history diversity represented was limited. Compared with non-shared clonotypes, clonotypes shared by all four sorted-subset donors had higher generation probabilities.

About this clone: Its antigen is still unknown. Base qualities are missing; no much larger clone stands one base away.

The donors were healthy, HIV-negative adults who had no recently reported acute infections or vaccinations. Every donor was a Caucasian adult living in Nashville, Tennessee, USA. Magnetic negative selection was used to enrich CD4+ T cells, after which naive cells were positively selected on CD45RA and the negative fraction became the memory subset. Blood was collected by leukapheresis, and PBMCs were isolated by Ficoll-Histopaque density gradient centrifugation and then cryopreserved in liquid nitrogen vapor phase. Analytical flow cytometry was used to check the purity and quantity of every magnetically sorted T cell population. From each sorted fraction, genomic DNA was isolated and quantified by UV absorbance on a Nanodrop 2000c. Using the deep immunoSEQ assay, TCR CDR3 regions were amplified from genomic DNA by multiplex PCR. Extracted genomic DNA from each cell subset was spread evenly across all wells of several immunoSEQ 96-well plates, with each plate serving as a replicate. Each replicate PCR for sorted subsets received roughly 200 ng genomic DNA, equal to tens of thousands of T cell genomes. The purified libraries were quantified using a Qubit 3.0 fluorometer, sized with a Bioanalyzer 2100, and then quantified again using the KAPA Library Quantification kit. Each immunoSEQ 96-well plate was sequenced on its own single-read 150-cycle Illumina NextSeq 550 flow cell. Under the source paper's analysis protocol: Because only junctional sequences without quality scores were contained in the immunoSEQ output, filtering matching that applied to full-length reads could not be performed. To assign V/J genes and CDR3, sequences were annotated using PyIR, a Python wrapper for IgBLAST v1.9, with IMGT germline references. Any read was removed if the V/J assignment was weak (E-value above 1e-6), the CDR3 was missing, or the read contained stop codons, out-of-frame junctions, or ambiguous translated residues. V3J clonotypes were defined as sequences sharing the same inferred V gene, J gene, and CDR3 amino acid sequence. The percentage overlap between two repertoires was calculated by dividing the number of shared unique clonotypes by the size of the smaller repertoire. RTK rarefaction, the Chao1 estimator, and Recon v2.1 estimates of unobserved clonotypes were used to assess repertoire richness. Generation probabilities were computed with OLGA for all TCRbeta clonotypes obtained by the gDNA method from several donors. TCRdb stores this immuneACCESS table with in-frame sequences only. Part of the clones is absent; in the studies checked, under half of the shortfall reflects unresolved V genes, and no reason is known for the rest. For V, J and clone size, that table is used; D and trimming come from the DNA. The sample table records over 850,000 clones; 70% to 80% of these occur just once. The ten largest clones represent roughly 0.61% of the sample.

The CDR3 numbers 15 residues from cysteine through phenylalanine. The kept DNA is CDR3 alone, 45 bases in frame from the first base. At the junction V is shortened by 7 bases and J by 3 bases; bases outside the gene matches: 9. CDR1 and CDR2 are drawn from the germline V gene (reference sequence): MNHNY, SVGAGI. Sequencing was performed on memory CD4+ T cells from PBMCs. This sample's cell subset or site label indicates: CD45RA-negative fraction. The V gene is TRBV6-6 and the J gene is TRBJ2-7, with TRBD2 matching 10 junction bases. The sequence was obtained from a man aged 18 to 29 in good health. Some clones in this sample may be carry-over from other donors' samples. The CDR3 sequence is CASIEGLAAGYEQYF. The nucleotide sequence is TGTGCCAGCATCGAAGGACTAGCGGCCGGCTACGAGCAGTACTTC.